These 6 T cell receptor beta chains originate from one sample sequenced in a study of blood T cell repertoires in COVID-19. TCRdb keeps only in-frame clones here, not all; method: immunoSEQ multiplex PCR. There are around 210,000 clones in the sample; around nine tenths occur only once, and 1.4% to 1.5% lies in the top ten. The sample comprised peripheral blood. The source is a man younger than 30 with active or convalescent COVID-19.

V is TRBV4-2 and J is TRBJ2-4, with D perhaps matching TRBD2 (5 bases). The CDR3 runs 18 residues. V lost 1 base, J lost 0 bases, and 16 bases lay in between. The germline V gene encodes CDR1 LGHNA and CDR2 YNFKEQ. The CDR3 spells CASSQAITGIIAKNIQYF. CDR3 DNA sequence: TGTGCCAGCAGCCAAGCTATTACGGGGATTATAGCCAAAAACATTCAGTACTTC.

The CDR3 bases are TGTGCCAGCAGTTCACTAGCGGGAGGAAATCCCTACGAGCAGTACTTC. It is translated as CASSSLAGGNPYEQYF. The rearrangement links TRBV6-6 to TRBJ2-7; 12 nucleotides match TRBD2. The junction had 6 bases not matched to a gene; V was cut back by 4 bases and J by 2 bases. The CDR3 has 16 residues. Germline V gene data show CDR1 as MNHNY and CDR2 as SVGAGI (reference sequence).

V and J are TRBV6-2 or TRBV6-3 and TRBJ2-1; 10 bases map to TRBD2. Germline CDR1 and CDR2: MNHEY and SVGEGT. This CDR3 is 18 amino acids long. V shed 5 bases and J 3 bases; nucleotides not matched to a gene: 13. The DNA for the CDR3 is TGTGCCAGCAGTCCGACTATGCATCTAGCGGGAGTCTACAATGAGCAGTTCTTC. It yields the protein CASSPTMHLAGVYNEQFF.

The rearrangement joins TRBV9 to TRBJ2-7; the D gene is possibly TRBD2 (5 bases). Germline lookup yields CDR1 SGDLS and CDR2 YYNGEE. Trimming cost V 4 bases and J 3 bases, with 17 bases left between them. The CDR3 spans 15 residues. In DNA form, the CDR3 reads TGTGCCAGCAGCCCAACATCAAACCGGGACTACGAGCAGTACTTC. It specifies CASSPTSNRDYEQYF.

The chain couples TRBV15 to TRBJ2-6; no reliable D call. The CDR3 extends over 13 amino acids. The V gene lost 9 bases and the J gene lost 0 bases, with 6 bases spanning the gap. Looked up from germline, CDR1 is LNHNV and CDR2 is YYDKDF (reference sequence). The CDR3 region has the DNA TGTGCCACGGGCCACTCTGGGGCCAACGTCCTGACTTTC. Residues: CATGHSGANVLTF.

Written as DNA, the CDR3 is TGTGCCAGCAGTTACTCTGTTGGTCGGACTGAAGCTTTCTTT. This encodes CASSYSVGRTEAFF. The chain carries TRBV6-2 or TRBV6-3 and TRBJ1-1; D unclear. The V gene lost 0 bases and the J gene lost 5 bases, with 10 bases spanning the gap. The CDR3 loop spans 14 amino acids. Germline V CDR1 and CDR2: MNHEY, SVGEGT.